This T cell receptor beta chain was recorded in a study of cytomegalovirus exposure and HLA in healthy donors listed by TCRdb under 2017. Background on the whole study: A later analysis indicated that the 120 validation repertoires were generated on the platform also employed for the approximately 700 repertoires of the first cohort. The study aimed to test whether signatures of past pathogen exposure could be identified by cataloging public T cell receptors. A separate validation cohort of over a hundred different subjects was used in addition to the 666-subject first cohort. To predict cytomegalovirus infection status, the study combined high-throughput TCR immunosequencing, statistical association of individual TCRs with disease status, and machine learning.

General study outcomes and caveats: Cytomegalovirus status was reported to be diagnosed by the classifier with high specificity and sensitivity in both the original and validation cohorts. The authors suggested that the approach could potentially be extended to other disease states and immunological phenotypes. A later analysis had no HLA typing for the validation cohort, so co-occurrence there was scored across all 120 or so repertoires. In a later analysis, TCRs clustered in the first cohort were found to also tend to co-occur in the roughly 120 validation repertoires, with 85% to 95% of cluster scores above 0. Most TCR sequences were observed very rarely across donors, whereas some public TCRs were present in many individuals. A few of the identified cytomegalovirus-associated TCR beta chains were confirmed in vitro to be specific for cytomegalovirus antigens. The study listed 164 TCR beta chains as associated with cytomegalovirus.

The receptor library was made with the immunoSEQ multiplex PCR assay. The authors' analysis ran thus. A statistical classification framework was developed to diagnose cytomegalovirus status using the catalog of TCR beta chain sequences. TCRdb re-hosts the immuneACCESS table, in-frame sequences only. Its copies lack some clones; in the studies checked, an unresolved V gene accounts for under half of them, and the cause for the rest is not known. The V and J calls and the clone size are those of that table, but D and trimming were determined from the DNA. The sample profile shows fewer than 350,000 clones; approximately 88% of them were found once. Jointly, the top ten make up roughly 1% of the sample. Separate from the approximately 670-subject first cohort, the validation cohort of 95 to 150 subjects was the group to which the donors belonged. A word on this clone: This receptor's antigen is unknown. Base qualities are not at hand, and no much larger clone is one base apart.

The germline V gene yields MDHEN for CDR1 and SYDVKM for CDR2. Its CDR3 holds 15 amino acids, cysteine through phenylalanine. CDR3 DNA only is kept here, 45 bases in frame from base 1. Trimming leaves V shorter by 9 bases and J shorter by 2 bases, with the junction holding 10 bases beyond the gene matches. What was sequenced was PBMCs. The rearranged segments are TRBV28 and TRBJ2-5; 9 nucleotides in the junction match TRBD2. The receptor was derived from a woman in her late teens or twenties in good health and CMV-seronegative. The nucleotide sequence reads TGTGCCAGTCGGGATAGCGGGGGACGGCAAGAGACCCAGTACTTC. It specifies CASRDSGGRQETQYF.